The rows below give T cell receptor beta chains drawn from one sample of a study of cytomegalovirus exposure and HLA in healthy donors. Clones were sequenced by immunoSEQ multiplex PCR, and TCRdb holds only the in-frame ones, with some missing. The repertoire holds approximately 140,000 clones, 60% to 80% seen once, with around 1.5% in the top ten. Sequenced material: PBMCs. These receptors came from a female donor in good health and CMV-seronegative. CDR3s include the opening cysteine and the closing phenylalanine or tryptophan. Each record gives: J gene, CDR3 length, V gene, D gene, CDR3 protein. D genes are given only for firm matches.

TRBJ2-7,14,TRBV7-9,TRBD1,CASSLNHRGGEQYF
TRBJ2-3,13,TRBV2,.,CASEGEFTDTQYF
TRBJ1-5,14,TRBV6-6,.,CASSYPSGDQPQHF
TRBJ2-3,13,TRBV2,.,CATPGLLADTQYF
TRBJ2-7,14,TRBV18,.,CASSPAPDSYEQYF
TRBJ2-1,10,TRBV30,.,CAWSGGEQFF
TRBJ1-2,18,TRBV10-1,TRBD1,CASIFRDRRKLPNYGYTF
TRBJ1-2,12,TRBV30,.,CAWSSALGGYTF
TRBJ1-1,15,TRBV5-1,.,CASSLVWGGNTEAFF
TRBJ2-5,14,TRBV7-9,.,CSSSPPTPAETQYF
TRBJ1-3,16,TRBV9,TRBD1,CASSPQGAYSGNTIYF
TRBJ2-1,13,TRBV5-4,.,CASSSRLYNEQFF
TRBJ2-7,15,TRBV13,.,CASSFIRESLYEQYF
TRBJ1-3,16,TRBV6-1,.,CASSDSGVFNGNTIYF
TRBJ2-7,13,TRBV11-2,.,CASSLQTSYEQYF
TRBJ2-1,15,TRBV11-2,.,CASSPQSADYNEQFF
TRBJ1-1,15,TRBV7-2,.,CASSLGAGLNTEAFF
TRBJ2-1,14,TRBV6-1,TRBD1,CASSEQTGYNEQFF
TRBJ2-7,15,TRBV9,TRBD1,CASSVGQGYSYEQYF
TRBJ1-2,12,TRBV28,.,CASSSGFVGYTF
TRBJ1-1,15,TRBV13,TRBD1,CASSSRGQMNTEAFF
TRBJ2-5,15,TRBV28,TRBD1,CASSHMGQGKETQYF
TRBJ2-1,14,TRBV27,TRBD2,CASSPAGTRIEQFF
TRBJ2-7,18,TRBV13,TRBD2,CASSFGTSGGLISYEQYF
TRBJ2-5,18,TRBV5-6,.,CASSLGEAGRSMRETQYF
TRBJ2-1,12,TRBV29-1,.,CSVEDTDNEQFF
TRBJ2-7,15,TRBV27,TRBD2,CASSWLAGGHYEQYF
TRBJ2-1,12,TRBV5-1,.,CASSSQQVGQFF
TRBJ1-2,14,TRBV6-5,TRBD1,CASSRPTGGSGYTF
TRBJ2-1,16,TRBV6-5,TRBD2,CASSSTGTSGYYEQFF
TRBJ2-4,16,TRBV5-1,TRBD1,CASSFPGQGIKNIQYF
TRBJ2-1,14,TRBV7-2,.,CASSSLGLNNEQFF
TRBJ1-5,14,TRBV7-2,.,CASSPSQGGQPQHF
TRBJ1-3,15,TRBV28,.,CASSSPTGRGNTIYF
TRBJ1-2,14,TRBV5-1,.,CASSSGRDYGGYTF
TRBJ2-2,13,TRBV5-1,.,CASGGPGTGELFF
TRBJ2-7,16,TRBV5-6,TRBD2,CASSSPRTSGNYEQYF
TRBJ2-7,15,TRBV4-2,.,CASSQVSGTAYEQYF
TRBJ2-2,14,TRBV29-1,.,CSVEGRGSTGELFF
TRBJ2-2,18,TRBV27,TRBD2,CASSLFRTSGANTGELFF
TRBJ2-5,11,TRBV2,.,CASSYSGTQYF
TRBJ2-7,15,TRBV6-1,.,CASSIADGGSFEQYF
TRBJ2-5,14,TRBV5-4,TRBD1,CASSRDSSQETQYF
TRBJ1-2,15,TRBV5-5,.,CASSLEVRGGGGYTF
TRBJ2-3,15,TRBV5-6,TRBD1,CASSLVGTGFDTQYF
TRBJ2-3,12,TRBV6-5,.,CASSLPRDTQYF
TRBJ2-1,18,TRBV11-3,TRBD1,CASSFIPTTGSSYNEQFF
TRBJ2-2,14,TRBV5-1,TRBD2,CASRTSGSPGELFF
TRBJ1-1,16,TRBV19,.,CASSIGRTVLNTEAFF